The text below deals with one T cell receptor (beta chain). This clone appeared a few times. Which antigen it targets is not known. No clone much larger than this one lies a single base away; base qualities are absent. These data are taken from a study of CD39 and CD103 CD8 tumor-infiltrating T cells (dated by TCRdb to between 2017 and 2018). Some background on the complete study: Repertoire comparisons were shown for an HPV-positive HNSCC, an HPV-negative HNSCC, an ovarian cancer and a melanoma patient. Deep sequencing of TCRbeta CDR3 was used to compare the repertoires of CD8 TIL subsets, defined by CD103 and CD39, with those of peripheral memory CD8 T cells. On the study overall, not on this receptor specifically: DP CD8 TILs appeared more oligoclonal than DN and SP CD8 TILs and blood memory CD8 T cells, with top 30 clonotypes covering roughly 50-90%. Clonotypes from DN TILs largely overlapped with peripheral memory CD8 repertoires, while clonotypes from DP TILs were only rarely found in blood or uninvolved lymph node.

CDR1 and CDR2 (SEHNR, FQNEAQ) derive from the germline V gene (reference sequence). Including cysteine and phenylalanine, the CDR3 has 17 amino acids. This entry keeps only the CDR3 DNA: 51 bases, framed from base 1. A distance of 14 bases separates the germline ends of V and J, which lose 5 bases and 0 bases respectively. From roughly 10,000 to 100,000 sorted cells per subset, genomic DNA was extracted using the DNeasy Blood and Tissue Kit. The immunoSEQ service sequenced and mapped the TCRbeta V-J or V-D-J regions, with each sample reaching coverage above 8x. As for the original processing: Analysis was restricted to productive rearrangements exported from the immunoSEQ Analyzer platform, and clonality was assessed using the 500 most abundant clones. The Morisita-Horn similarity index and the Jaccard index were used to quantify the overlap in repertoires between populations. Morisita-Horn similarity between CD8 T-cell subset TCR repertoires was measured in a handful of cancer patients. TCRdb took over this immuneACCESS table, retaining in-frame rearrangements with V and J assigned. Such tables are incomplete; in checked studies, under half of the missing clones stem from an unresolved V gene, and the remainder is unexplained. V and J calls and clone size come straight from that table; D and trimming were deduced from the DNA. This sample comprises fewer than 2,000 clones, approximately 58% of them detected only once. Jointly, the top ten make up approximately 20% of the sample.

Patients were not receiving therapy at sample collection, though earlier treatments ranged from chemotherapy, radiotherapy, surgery and immunotherapy to none. Thawed cells were enriched for T lymphocytes with a negative-selection kit, adding EpCAM beads for tumor-infiltrating lymphocytes. CD8 TIL subsets were FACS-sorted as CD3+CD4-CD8+CD45RA- cells split by CD39 and CD103 expression into DN, SP and DP. Tumor specimens were minced and digested with hyaluronidase, collagenase and DNase for 1 h, filtered, Ficoll-enriched and cryopreserved. Populations were sorted to 99% purity on a FACSAria II, and cell pellets were frozen for TCR sequencing without culture.

The rearranged segments are TRBV7-9 and TRBJ2-6, with the D gene not clear enough to name. The specimen sequenced was CD39- CD103+ CD8+ T cells sorted from the tumor. The cell subset or site label, read with the paper, signifies: CD103+CD39- single-positive CD45RA- CD8 T cells. The receptor was derived from a human donor with head and neck squamous cell carcinoma. This receptor carries the CDR3 CASSLYSPISGANVLTF. The DNA reads as follows: TGTGCCAGCAGCCTCTACAGCCCTATCTCTGGGGCCAACGTCCTGACTTTC.